This is a list of T cell receptor beta chains from one sample in a study of cytotoxic CD8 clonotypes in ibrutinib-treated CLL. Sequencing was performed with immunoSEQ multiplex PCR; in TCRdb, only in-frame clones are kept and a portion is missing. The table lists 160,000 or so clones, 81% of them singletons. The sample consisted of PBMCs, taken after 12 months of ibrutinib treatment. The receptors stem from a human donor with chronic lymphocytic leukemia. Each CDR3 is given with its conserved first and last residue. Fields, in order: J gene, CDR3 length, D gene, clone size, V gene, CDR3 protein, CDR3 DNA. A D gene is named only where the DNA matches it firmly. Rows give clone size only sometimes, using once, few, many, or a class for an expanded clone.

j_gene: TRBJ2-5
len: 14
d_gene: TRBD1
abundance: NA
v_gene: TRBV15
CDR3aa: CATSNDRGRETQYF
CDR3nt: TGTGCCACCAGCAATGACAGGGGTCGGGAGACCCAGTACTTC

j_gene: TRBJ2-7
len: 20
d_gene: NA
abundance: NA
v_gene: TRBV21-1
CDR3aa: CASNITASGQFTGSSYEQYF
CDR3nt: TGTGCCAGCAACATTACTGCATCCGGACAGTTCACGGGGAGCTCCTACGAGCAGTACTTC

j_gene: TRBJ2-3
len: 15
d_gene: TRBD2
abundance: NA
v_gene: TRBV7-3
CDR3aa: CASSRSGRSTDTQYF
CDR3nt: TGTGCCAGCAGCCGAAGCGGGAGAAGCACAGATACGCAGTATTTT

j_gene: TRBJ2-6
len: 16
d_gene: NA
abundance: NA
v_gene: TRBV2
CDR3aa: CASSDREGAGANVLTF
CDR3nt: TGTGCCAGCAGTGATCGGGAGGGGGCCGGGGCCAACGTCCTGACTTTC

j_gene: TRBJ1-2
len: 12
d_gene: NA
abundance: NA
v_gene: TRBV29-1
CDR3aa: CSGGSGNYGYTF
CDR3nt: TGCAGCGGGGGGTCAGGGAACTATGGCTACACCTTC

j_gene: TRBJ2-1
len: 16
d_gene: NA
abundance: NA
v_gene: TRBV19
CDR3aa: CASNPLNREVDNEQFF
CDR3nt: TGTGCCAGTAATCCCCTCAACAGGGAGGTGGACAATGAGCAGTTCTTC

j_gene: TRBJ2-2
len: 13
d_gene: NA
abundance: NA
v_gene: TRBV7-3
CDR3aa: CASSWTNTGELFF
CDR3nt: TGTGCCAGCAGCTGGACGAACACCGGGGAGCTGTTTTTT

j_gene: TRBJ2-1
len: 14
d_gene: NA
abundance: NA
v_gene: TRBV7-3
CDR3aa: CASTAGRRGDEQFF
CDR3nt: TGTGCCAGCACGGCGGGCCGTCGTGGGGATGAGCAGTTCTTC

j_gene: TRBJ1-1
len: 13
d_gene: NA
abundance: NA
v_gene: TRBV2
CDR3aa: CASIGDPDTEAFF
CDR3nt: TGTGCCAGCATAGGGGACCCCGACACTGAAGCTTTCTTT

j_gene: TRBJ2-7
len: 14
d_gene: TRBD1
abundance: NA
v_gene: TRBV7-8
CDR3aa: CASSFRDRYYEQYF
CDR3nt: TGTGCCAGCAGCTTCCGGGACAGATACTACGAGCAGTACTTC

j_gene: TRBJ1-2
len: 11
d_gene: NA
abundance: NA
v_gene: TRBV29-1
CDR3aa: CSVGRDYGYTF
CDR3nt: TGCAGCGTTGGGAGGGACTATGGCTACACCTTC

j_gene: TRBJ2-3
len: 14
d_gene: NA
abundance: NA
v_gene: TRBV7-2
CDR3aa: CASIYSGYTDTQYF
CDR3nt: TGTGCCAGCATATATAGTGGCTACACAGATACGCAGTATTTT

j_gene: TRBJ1-4
len: 15
d_gene: NA
abundance: NA
v_gene: TRBV18
CDR3aa: CASSTSGTVNEKLFF
CDR3nt: TGTGCCAGCTCAACGTCCGGGACGGTAAATGAAAAACTGTTTTTT

j_gene: TRBJ2-1
len: 16
d_gene: TRBD2
abundance: NA
v_gene: TRBV19
CDR3aa: CASSILVASGGNEQFF
CDR3nt: TGTGCCAGTAGTATATTGGTGGCTAGCGGGGGGAATGAGCAGTTCTTC

j_gene: TRBJ2-2
len: 16
d_gene: TRBD2
abundance: NA
v_gene: TRBV4-3
CDR3aa: CASSQPPGLAGGELFF
CDR3nt: TGCGCCAGCAGCCAACCTCCGGGACTAGCGGGGGGGGAGCTGTTTTTT

j_gene: TRBJ1-4
len: 15
d_gene: NA
abundance: once
v_gene: TRBV14
CDR3aa: CASSQDGTGSEKLFF
CDR3nt: TGTGCCAGCAGCCAAGATGGAACAGGGTCTGAAAAACTGTTTTTT

j_gene: TRBJ2-1
len: 13
d_gene: NA
abundance: NA
v_gene: TRBV5-1
CDR3aa: CASSPYGENEQFF
CDR3nt: TGCGCCAGCAGCCCTTACGGGGAAAATGAGCAGTTCTTC

j_gene: TRBJ2-7
len: 16
d_gene: TRBD1
abundance: NA
v_gene: TRBV6-5
CDR3aa: CASSYSSGTGIREQYF
CDR3nt: TGTGCCAGCAGTTACTCCTCCGGGACAGGGATAAGAGAGCAGTACTTC

j_gene: TRBJ2-7
len: 14
d_gene: NA
abundance: few
v_gene: TRBV2
CDR3aa: CASSETTVIYEQYF
CDR3nt: TGTGCCAGCAGTGAAACGACAGTTATCTACGAGCAGTACTTC

j_gene: TRBJ1-5
len: 17
d_gene: NA
abundance: NA
v_gene: TRBV28
CDR3aa: CASSLRTLLQFNQPQHF
CDR3nt: TGTGCCAGCAGTTTACGAACTTTACTCCAGTTCAATCAGCCCCAGCATTTT

j_gene: TRBJ1-2
len: 17
d_gene: TRBD1
abundance: few
v_gene: TRBV5-1
CDR3aa: CASSLVEGAGSSYGYTF
CDR3nt: TGCGCCAGCAGCTTGGTTGAGGGGGCAGGAAGTTCATATGGCTACACCTTC

j_gene: TRBJ2-3
len: 17
d_gene: NA
abundance: NA
v_gene: TRBV6-1
CDR3aa: CASSEAPQGRSTDTQYF
CDR3nt: TGTGCCAGCAGTGAAGCTCCCCAAGGCAGGAGCACAGATACGCAGTATTTT

j_gene: TRBJ2-4
len: 16
d_gene: NA
abundance: NA
v_gene: TRBV28
CDR3aa: CASSLRDTLAKNIQYF
CDR3nt: TGTGCCAGCAGCCTCCGGGACACGCTAGCCAAAAACATTCAGTACTTC

j_gene: TRBJ2-7
len: 16
d_gene: TRBD2
abundance: NA
v_gene: TRBV6-5
CDR3aa: CASSSGRWAGDYEQYF
CDR3nt: TGTGCCAGCAGTTCCGGGCGGTGGGCGGGAGACTACGAGCAGTACTTC

j_gene: TRBJ2-6
len: 14
d_gene: NA
abundance: NA
v_gene: TRBV2
CDR3aa: CASRDVSGANVLTF
CDR3nt: TGTGCCAGCAGGGACGTCTCTGGGGCCAACGTCCTGACTTTC

j_gene: TRBJ2-1
len: 17
d_gene: TRBD1
abundance: NA
v_gene: TRBV7-9
CDR3aa: CASSLRGPRQTYNEQFF
CDR3nt: TGTGCCAGCAGCTTAAGGGGGCCTAGGCAGACGTACAATGAGCAGTTCTTC

j_gene: TRBJ1-1
len: 15
d_gene: NA
abundance: NA
v_gene: TRBV5-1
CDR3aa: CASMESRLMNTEAFF
CDR3nt: TGCGCCAGCATGGAGAGCAGGCTTATGAACACTGAAGCTTTCTTT

j_gene: TRBJ1-1
len: 12
d_gene: NA
abundance: NA
v_gene: TRBV30
CDR3aa: CAVPRRLGEAFF
CDR3nt: TGTGCTGTCCCGAGGCGGCTTGGTGAAGCTTTCTTT

j_gene: TRBJ2-2
len: 15
d_gene: TRBD1
abundance: NA
v_gene: TRBV4-2
CDR3aa: CASSLVQGDTGELFF
CDR3nt: TGTGCCAGCAGCTTGGTACAGGGGGACACCGGGGAGCTGTTTTTT

j_gene: TRBJ1-2
len: 10
d_gene: NA
abundance: NA
v_gene: TRBV28
CDR3aa: CAAANYGYTF
CDR3nt: TGTGCCGCTGCTAACTATGGCTACACCTTC

j_gene: TRBJ2-5
len: 16
d_gene: TRBD1
abundance: NA
v_gene: TRBV30
CDR3aa: CAWREGTGDLRETQYF
CDR3nt: TGTGCCTGGAGAGAAGGGACAGGGGACCTCCGGGAGACCCAGTACTTC

j_gene: TRBJ2-3
len: 13
d_gene: NA
abundance: NA
v_gene: TRBV18
CDR3aa: CASSPSEGSTQYF
CDR3nt: TGTGCCAGCTCACCATCTGAGGGATCTACGCAGTATTTT

j_gene: TRBJ2-7
len: 12
d_gene: NA
abundance: NA
v_gene: TRBV28
CDR3aa: CASSRGRPEQYF
CDR3nt: TGTGCCAGCAGCCGAGGACGTCCCGAGCAGTACTTC

j_gene: TRBJ2-2
len: 14
d_gene: NA
abundance: NA
v_gene: TRBV28
CDR3aa: CASSLRRAGGELFF
CDR3nt: TGTGCCAGCAGTTTACGCAGGGCGGGCGGGGAGCTGTTTTTT

j_gene: TRBJ2-5
len: 15
d_gene: TRBD1
abundance: NA
v_gene: TRBV7-9
CDR3aa: CASSRGTGPQETQYF
CDR3nt: TGTGCCAGCAGCCGCGGGACAGGGCCCCAAGAGACCCAGTACTTC

j_gene: TRBJ2-1
len: 15
d_gene: NA
abundance: NA
v_gene: TRBV29-1
CDR3aa: CSVDSAGQSYNEQFF
CDR3nt: TGCAGCGTTGATTCGGCGGGACAGTCCTACAATGAGCAGTTCTTC

j_gene: TRBJ1-5
len: 15
d_gene: TRBD1
abundance: NA
v_gene: TRBV28
CDR3aa: CASSTGGRGNQPQHF
CDR3nt: TGTGCCAGCTCTACAGGGGGCAGGGGCAATCAGCCCCAGCATTTT

j_gene: TRBJ2-5
len: 16
d_gene: NA
abundance: NA
v_gene: TRBV18
CDR3aa: CASSPTDAGGSGTQYF
CDR3nt: TGTGCCAGCTCACCGACGGACGCGGGTGGGAGTGGGACCCAGTACTTC

j_gene: TRBJ2-7
len: 18
d_gene: TRBD2
abundance: NA
v_gene: TRBV28
CDR3aa: CASSSGGVGRPSLYEQYF
CDR3nt: TGTGCCAGCAGTTCCGGGGGGGTGGGTCGCCCCTCGCTCTACGAGCAGTACTTC

j_gene: TRBJ2-7
len: 12
d_gene: TRBD2
abundance: once
v_gene: TRBV7-2
CDR3aa: CASSPGGYEQYF
CDR3nt: TGTGCCAGCAGCCCCGGGGGGTACGAGCAGTACTTC

j_gene: TRBJ2-5
len: 16
d_gene: TRBD2
abundance: NA
v_gene: TRBV11-2
CDR3aa: CARRLGAGGIQETQYF
CDR3nt: TGTGCCCGCCGCTTGGGGGCGGGGGGAATTCAAGAGACCCAGTACTTC

j_gene: TRBJ1-3
len: 11
d_gene: NA
abundance: NA
v_gene: TRBV10-3
CDR3aa: CAIHAGNTIYF
CDR3nt: TGTGCCATCCATGCTGGAAACACCATATATTTT

j_gene: TRBJ1-1
len: 15
d_gene: NA
abundance: NA
v_gene: TRBV6-6
CDR3aa: CASRSTITVNTEAFF
CDR3nt: TGTGCCAGCAGGTCCACTATAACAGTGAACACTGAAGCTTTCTTT

j_gene: TRBJ2-3
len: 16
d_gene: TRBD2
abundance: once
v_gene: TRBV6-1
CDR3aa: CASSELPGGSTDTQYF
CDR3nt: TGTGCCAGCAGTGAACTCCCGGGAGGCAGCACAGATACGCAGTATTTT

j_gene: TRBJ2-7
len: 13
d_gene: NA
abundance: NA
v_gene: TRBV7-2
CDR3aa: CASSLYRAYEQYF
CDR3nt: TGTGCCAGCAGCTTATACAGGGCCTACGAGCAGTACTTC

j_gene: TRBJ1-1
len: 15
d_gene: TRBD1
abundance: NA
v_gene: TRBV6-5
CDR3aa: CASSIRDRGNTEAFF
CDR3nt: TGTGCCAGCAGTATCCGGGACAGGGGTAACACTGAAGCTTTCTTT

j_gene: TRBJ2-5
len: 15
d_gene: TRBD1
abundance: NA
v_gene: TRBV2
CDR3aa: CASGLQGRGQETQYF
CDR3nt: TGTGCCAGCGGCCTCCAGGGCAGGGGGCAAGAGACCCAGTACTTC

j_gene: TRBJ2-5
len: 14
d_gene: TRBD1
abundance: NA
v_gene: TRBV28
CDR3aa: CASSFGQAESNQYF
CDR3nt: TGTGCCAGCAGTTTCGGACAGGCCGAATCAAACCAGTACTTC

j_gene: TRBJ2-2
len: 15
d_gene: NA
abundance: NA
v_gene: TRBV27
CDR3aa: CASSFEAFNTGELFF
CDR3nt: TGTGCCAGCAGTTTTGAAGCGTTCAACACCGGGGAGCTGTTTTTT

j_gene: TRBJ1-5
len: 12
d_gene: NA
abundance: NA
v_gene: TRBV6-1
CDR3aa: CASSDLAAAQHF
CDR3nt: TGTGCCAGCAGTGATTTAGCAGCAGCCCAGCATTTT

j_gene: TRBJ2-7
len: 15
d_gene: NA
abundance: NA
v_gene: TRBV2
CDR3aa: CASSEESGDSYEQYF
CDR3nt: TGTGCCAGCAGTGAAGAATCAGGGGACTCCTACGAGCAGTACTTC

j_gene: TRBJ2-7
len: 16
d_gene: NA
abundance: NA
v_gene: TRBV6-6
CDR3aa: CASSYSPYSGRAEQYF
CDR3nt: TGTGCCAGCAGTTACTCGCCTTACTCGGGACGGGCGGAGCAGTACTTC

j_gene: TRBJ1-2
len: 14
d_gene: NA
abundance: once
v_gene: TRBV7-2
CDR3aa: CASSRLTVNYGYTF
CDR3nt: TGTGCCAGCAGCCGATTGACGGTTAACTATGGCTACACCTTC

j_gene: TRBJ2-3
len: 18
d_gene: TRBD2
abundance: NA
v_gene: TRBV4-3
CDR3aa: CASSQGRGARGATDTQYF
CDR3nt: TGCGCCAGCAGCCAAGGGCGTGGAGCGCGGGGGGCCACAGATACGCAGTATTTT